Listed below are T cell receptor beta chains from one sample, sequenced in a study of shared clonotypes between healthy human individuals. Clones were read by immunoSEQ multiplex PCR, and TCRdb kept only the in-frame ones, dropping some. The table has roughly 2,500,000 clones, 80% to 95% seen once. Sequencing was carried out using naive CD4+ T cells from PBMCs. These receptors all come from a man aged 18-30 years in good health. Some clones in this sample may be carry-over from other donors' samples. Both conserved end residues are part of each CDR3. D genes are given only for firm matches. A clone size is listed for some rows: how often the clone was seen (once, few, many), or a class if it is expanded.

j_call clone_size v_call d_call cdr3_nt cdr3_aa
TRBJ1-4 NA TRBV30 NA TGTGCCTGGACGCGGAGAAATGAAAAACTGTTTTTT CAWTRRNEKLFF
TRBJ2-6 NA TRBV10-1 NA TGCGCCAGCAGTGAATGTCGAGCCCTAGCGAGTTTAGACTCTGGGGCCAACGTCCTGACTTTC CASSECRALASLDSGANVLTF
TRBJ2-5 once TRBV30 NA TGTGCCTGGAGTCCCCTCAGGGAGCGGCAAGAGACCCAGTACTTC CAWSPLRERQETQYF
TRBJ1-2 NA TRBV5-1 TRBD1 TGCGCCAGCAGCTCACCGCGACAGGGTTGGCTCTATGGCTACACCTTC CASSSPRQGWLYGYTF
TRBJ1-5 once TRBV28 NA TGTGCCAGCGTTCGGGGGGGTAATCAGCCCCAGCATTTT CASVRGGNQPQHF
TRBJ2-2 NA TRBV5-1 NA TGCGCCAGCAGCTTGGTGGGCGAGAACACCGGGGAGCTGTTTTTT CASSLVGENTGELFF
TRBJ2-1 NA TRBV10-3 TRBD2 TGTGCCATCAGTGAAGTCGTAGCGGGAGAAGTAGAAAATGAGCAGTTCTTC CAISEVVAGEVENEQFF
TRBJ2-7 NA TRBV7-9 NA TGTGCCAGCAGCTTAGCGGTAGGTTACCACGAGCAGTACTTC CASSLAVGYHEQYF
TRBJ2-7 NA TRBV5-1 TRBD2 TGCGCCAGCAGCCCGGAAGGGACTAGCGGGAGCAGAGGGGCCTACGAGCAGTACTTC CASSPEGTSGSRGAYEQYF
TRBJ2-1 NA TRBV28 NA TGTGCCAGCAGTTCCGAGTACAATGAGCAGTTCTTC CASSSEYNEQFF
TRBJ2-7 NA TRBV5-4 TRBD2 TGTGCCAGCAGCTTTACGGGACTAGAGCAGTACTTC CASSFTGLEQYF
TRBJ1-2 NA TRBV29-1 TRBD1 TGCAGCGTTCGGGACAGCCAAGACCCCTATGGCTACACCTTC CSVRDSQDPYGYTF
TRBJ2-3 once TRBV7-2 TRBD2 TGTGCCAGCAGCTTAGTCCCCAGCGGGAGCGGAGATACGCAGTATTTT CASSLVPSGSGDTQYF
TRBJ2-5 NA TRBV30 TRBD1 TGTGCCTGGAGTGTATCAGGGGGAGAGACCCAGTACTTC CAWSVSGGETQYF
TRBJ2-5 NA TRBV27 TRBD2 TGTGCCAGCAGTAGAACTGGGACTAGCGGGAGAGAGTACTTC CASSRTGTSGREYF
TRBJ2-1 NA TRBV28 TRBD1 TGTGCCAGCAGTGACAACCGGGACAGCTCCTACAATGAGCAGTTCTTC CASSDNRDSSYNEQFF
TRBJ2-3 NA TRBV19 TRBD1 TGTGCCAGTAGTGTAAGGGACAGGACGACAGATACGCAGTATTTT CASSVRDRTTDTQYF
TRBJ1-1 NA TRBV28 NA TGTGCCAGCAGTTCCTTTGACCCCGGGGGTACTGAAGCTTTCTTT CASSSFDPGGTEAFF
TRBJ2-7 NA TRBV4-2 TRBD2 TGTGCCAGCAGCCAAGATCCGATTACCCCGGGGACTAGCGGCTCCTACGAGCAGTACTTC CASSQDPITPGTSGSYEQYF
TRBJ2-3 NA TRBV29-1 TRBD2 TGCAGCGTTGAGTTAGCGGGAAGCACAGATACGCAGTATTTT CSVELAGSTDTQYF
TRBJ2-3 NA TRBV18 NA TGTGCCAGCTCACCCCAGCAGGATAGCACAGATACGCAGTATTTT CASSPQQDSTDTQYF
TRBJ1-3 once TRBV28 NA TGTGCCAGCAGTATGTTCAGGGTTATTTCTGGAAACACCATATATTTT CASSMFRVISGNTIYF
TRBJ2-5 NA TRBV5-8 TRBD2 TGTGCCAGCAGCAGGGGACTAGCGGGAGTTGGGCAAGAGACCCAGTACTTC CASSRGLAGVGQETQYF
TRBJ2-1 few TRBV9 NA TGTGCCAGCAGCGTAATCGCAGGCTCCTACAATGAGCAGTTCTTC CASSVIAGSYNEQFF
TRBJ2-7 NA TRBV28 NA TGTGCCAGCATTCGGTTACAGCCCTACGAGCAGTACTTC CASIRLQPYEQYF
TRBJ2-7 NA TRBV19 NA TGTGCCAGTAGCATGGGACTTTCCTACGAGCAGTACTTC CASSMGLSYEQYF
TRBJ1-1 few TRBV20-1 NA TGCAGTGCTCCCAGCGGGGGAGCTTTCTTT CSAPSGGAFF
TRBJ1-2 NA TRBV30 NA TGTGCCTGGAGGTTAGGTCCGATCCTTAACTATGGCTACACCTTC CAWRLGPILNYGYTF
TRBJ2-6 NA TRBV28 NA TGTGCCAGCAGGACAGGCTCTGGGGCCAACGTCCTGACTTTC CASRTGSGANVLTF
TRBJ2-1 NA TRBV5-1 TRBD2 TGCGCCAGCAGCTCGGGAGGCCTCTCCTACAATGAGCAGTTCTTC CASSSGGLSYNEQFF
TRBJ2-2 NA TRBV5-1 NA TGCGCCAGCAGCTTGGCCGTCACCGGGGAGCTGTTTTTT CASSLAVTGELFF
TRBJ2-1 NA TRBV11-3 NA TGTGCCAGCAGCACGGACCGGGCCGTCAATGAGCAGTTCTTC CASSTDRAVNEQFF
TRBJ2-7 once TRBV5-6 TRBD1 TGTGCCAGCACCCTTGACAGGGGGCGTTACGAGCAGTACTTC CASTLDRGRYEQYF
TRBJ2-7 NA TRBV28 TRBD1 TGTGCCAGCTCCACTAGGGGGCCCGGCGAGCAGTACTTC CASSTRGPGEQYF
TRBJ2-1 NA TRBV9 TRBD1 TGTGCCAGCAGCGCCGGGACAGGGGGCTACAATGAGCAGTTCTTC CASSAGTGGYNEQFF
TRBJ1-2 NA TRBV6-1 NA TGTGCCAGCAGTGTTAAGGGCCTCAACTATGGCTACACCTTC CASSVKGLNYGYTF
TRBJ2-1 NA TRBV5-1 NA TGCGCCAGCAGCGATCCCGGGGAGCGTGGGCAGTTCTTC CASSDPGERGQFF